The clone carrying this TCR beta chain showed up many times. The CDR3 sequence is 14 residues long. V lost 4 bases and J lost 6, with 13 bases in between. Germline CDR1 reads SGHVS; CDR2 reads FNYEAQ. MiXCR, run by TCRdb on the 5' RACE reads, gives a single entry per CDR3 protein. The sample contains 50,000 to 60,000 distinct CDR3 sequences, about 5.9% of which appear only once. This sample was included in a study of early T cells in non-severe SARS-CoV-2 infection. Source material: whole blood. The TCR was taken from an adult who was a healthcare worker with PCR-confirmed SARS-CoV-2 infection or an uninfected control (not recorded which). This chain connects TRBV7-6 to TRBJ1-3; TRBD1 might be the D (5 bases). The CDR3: CASSSGTAENTIYF. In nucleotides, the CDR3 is TGTGCCAGCAGCTCGGGGACGGCTGAAAACACCATATATTTT.